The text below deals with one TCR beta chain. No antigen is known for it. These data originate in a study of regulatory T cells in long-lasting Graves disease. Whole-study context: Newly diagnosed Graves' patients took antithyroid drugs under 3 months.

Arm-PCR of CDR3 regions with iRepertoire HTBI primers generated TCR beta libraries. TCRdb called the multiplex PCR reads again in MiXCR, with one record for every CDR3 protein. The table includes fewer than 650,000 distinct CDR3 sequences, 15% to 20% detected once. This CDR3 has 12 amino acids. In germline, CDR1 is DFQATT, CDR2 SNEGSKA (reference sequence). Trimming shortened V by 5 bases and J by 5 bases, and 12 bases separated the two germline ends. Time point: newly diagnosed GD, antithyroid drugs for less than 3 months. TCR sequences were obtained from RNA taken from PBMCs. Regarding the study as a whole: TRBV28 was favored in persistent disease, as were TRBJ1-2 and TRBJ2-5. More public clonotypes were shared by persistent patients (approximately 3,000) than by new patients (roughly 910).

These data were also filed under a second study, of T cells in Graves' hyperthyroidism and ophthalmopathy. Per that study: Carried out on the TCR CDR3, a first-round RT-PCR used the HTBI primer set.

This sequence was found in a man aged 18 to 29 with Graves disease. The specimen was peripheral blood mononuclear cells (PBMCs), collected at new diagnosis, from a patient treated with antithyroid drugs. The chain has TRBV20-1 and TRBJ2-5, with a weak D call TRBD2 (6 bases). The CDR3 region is CSAQGLVETQYF. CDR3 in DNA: TGCAGTGCTCAGGGACTCGTGGAGACCCAGTACTTC.